The 15 T cell receptor beta chains presented below share a single source sample, sequenced in a study of beta chain features in type 1 diabetes. Expressed TCRB transcripts were sequenced after all isolated RNA was converted to cDNA. TCRdb keeps only in-frame clones here, not all; method: immunoSEQ multiplex PCR. The sample lists approximately 150,000 clones; about 9.1% were seen once. Sequenced input: central memory CD4+ T cells from blood. These receptors were taken from a woman aged 35 to 49 in good health.

This clone was observed a handful of times. The V and J genes are TRBV9 and TRBJ2-1; TRBD1 matches at 10 bases. Germline CDR1 and CDR2: SGDLS and YYNGEE. This CDR3 comprises 15 residues. V lost 2 bases to trimming and J lost 11 bases; unmatched junction nucleotides: 10. The CDR3 reads CASSVQADRGVKQFF. In DNA form, the CDR3 reads TGTGCCAGCAGCGTCCAGGCGGACAGGGGGGTTAAGCAGTTCTTC.

V usage is TRBV7-9 and J usage is TRBJ1-2; perhaps TRBD1 as D (6 bases). The length of the CDR3 is 15 residues. From germline, CDR1 is SEHNR and CDR2 FQNEAQ (reference sequence). The germline V and J ends were trimmed by 0 bases and 7 bases, with 15 bases remaining between them. In nucleotides, the CDR3 is TGTGCCAGCAGCTTAGCGTCCCTAATACAGGGTGGCTACACCTTC. Its protein product is CASSLASLIQGGYTF.

The chain has TRBV6-1 and TRBJ1-2; 7 bases line up with TRBD1. V lost 4 bases, J lost 4 bases, and 6 bases stayed unmatched. Per the germline V gene, CDR1 is MNHNS and CDR2 is SASEGT. CDR3 size: 14 residues. CDR3 loop: CASSVGTDFYGYTF. CDR3 DNA: TGTGCCAGCAGTGTTGGGACAGACTTCTATGGCTACACCTTC.

V is TRBV11-2 and J is TRBJ2-1; D is undetermined. CDR3 length: 13 residues. Per the germline V gene, CDR1 is SGHAT and CDR2 is FQNNGV. Trimming cost V 1 base and J 12 bases, with 13 bases left between them. CDR3 DNA sequence: TGTGCCAGCAGCTTAGTCGCAGGTGCAAGGCAGTTCTTC. Translating gives CASSLVAGARQFF.

The rearrangement joins TRBV6-1 to TRBJ2-7; D is perhaps TRBD2 (5 bases). V dropped 3 bases and J dropped 3 bases, with 15 bases sitting between them. The CDR3 consists of 15 residues. From germline, CDR1 is MNHNS and CDR2 SASEGT. The CDR3 coding sequence is TGTGCCAGCAGTGACCCCCCGGGATCCAACTACGAGCAGTACTTC. Encoded protein: CASSDPPGSNYEQYF.

This clone was recorded many times. The V call is TRBV14, the J call TRBJ2-6, with TRBD2 as a possible D gene (6 bases). Germline-derived CDR1 and CDR2 are SGHDN and FVKESK. The V end was cut by 3 bases, the J end by 0 bases, with 18 bases between. This CDR3 has 19 residues. DNA of the CDR3: TGTGCCAGCAGCCAGATAGCGGCCTCCTTCTTCTCTGGGGCCAACGTCCTGACTTTC. It yields the protein CASSQIAASFFSGANVLTF.

This clone has only a few counts. The chain recombines TRBV11-2 with TRBJ2-5; D uncertain. This CDR3 contains 12 residues. Looked up from germline, CDR1 is SGHAT and CDR2 is FQNNGV. Trimming removed 1 base at V and 4 bases at J, with 4 bases between. CDR3 residues: CASSLVLETQYF. The CDR3 DNA sequence: TGTGCCAGCAGCTTAGTCCTAGAGACCCAGTACTTC.

Written as DNA, the CDR3 is TGTGCCAGCAGCCAAGCTTTTTCCGGGACAGTGAACACTGAAGCTTTCTTT. Translated: CASSQAFSGTVNTEAFF. V usage is TRBV14 and J usage is TRBJ1-1, with 7 nucleotides matching TRBD1. The ends lost 1 base at V and 0 bases at J; junction bases unmatched: 8. CDR1 is SGHDN, CDR2 FVKESK, per germline. This CDR3 contains 17 residues.

The DNA for the CDR3 is TGTGCCAGTAGTACATCGGGAAACATTCAGTACTTC. Its translation: CASSTSGNIQYF. This chain links TRBV19 with TRBJ2-4, with no clear D. This CDR3 is 12 amino acids long. Germline assignment: CDR1 LNHDA and CDR2 SQIVND (reference sequence). V was shortened by 4 bases and J by 6 bases, with 7 bases between the two germline ends.

This clone turned up a few times. This rearrangement joins TRBV10-2 to TRBJ1-2; 7 positions match TRBD1. The CDR3 is 13 amino acids. V trimming: 6 bases; J trimming: 4 bases; junction bases outside the gene matches: 5. Looked up from germline, CDR1 is WSHSY and CDR2 is SAAADI. This chain's CDR3 is CASSAGQAYGYTF. The CDR3 bases are TGCGCCAGCAGCGCAGGACAGGCCTATGGCTACACCTTC.

This clone was observed a handful of times. The V gene is TRBV5-4, the J gene TRBJ1-2; no firm D call. CDR1 and CDR2 from the germline V gene are SGHNT and YYREEE (reference sequence). Trimming pared 4 bases from V and 0 bases from J, leaving 19 bases between. The CDR3 extends over 17 amino acids. CDR3 sequence: CASSQDMGVIANYGYTF. The CDR3 bases are TGTGCCAGCAGCCAAGATATGGGCGTAATTGCTAACTATGGCTACACCTTC.

The chain recombines TRBV2 with TRBJ2-2; tentative D call: TRBD1 (5 bases). With 10 bases removed from V and 2 bases from J, the gap between germline ends came to 17 bases. Germline CDR1 and CDR2: SNHLY and FYNNEI. The CDR3 extends over 15 amino acids. CDR3 nucleotides: TGTGCCATACAGGATTTAGGGGTTAACACCGGGGAGCTGTTTTTT. Its translation: CAIQDLGVNTGELFF.

V usage is TRBV6-5 and J usage is TRBJ1-1; no clear D. The V and J ends lost 8 bases and 5 bases respectively, with 9 bases between them. The germline CDR1 and CDR2 sequences are MNHEY and SVGAGI. This CDR3 spans 11 amino acids. Written as DNA, the CDR3 is TGTGCCAGCCTATCAGGAACTGAAGCTTTCTTT. Translated, it gives CASLSGTEAFF.

This clone has a handful of counts. The rearrangement joins TRBV10-1 to TRBJ2-5; TRBD2 is a possible D gene (5 bases). Germline CDR1 is WNHNN and CDR2 is SYGVQD (reference sequence). This CDR3 spans 13 amino acids. V was pared by 2 bases and J by 6 bases, with 10 bases between. The CDR3 here is CASSEGLLQTQYF. The CDR3 region has the DNA TGCGCCAGCAGTGAGGGACTCCTGCAGACCCAGTACTTC.

V and J are TRBV7-2 and TRBJ2-3, with TRBD2 matching 8 bases. Unmatched junction bases numbered 10, after V lost 4 bases and J lost 1 base. The CDR3 sequence is 17 residues long. The germline V gene encodes CDR1 SGHTA and CDR2 FQGNSA. CDR3 coding DNA: TGTGCCAGCAGCTCCGGATTTGCGGGGGGACGCACAGATACGCAGTATTTT. Protein: CASSSGFAGGRTDTQYF. The full variable domain, with the rest looked up from reference TRBV7-2 and TRBJ2-3, is GAGVSQSPSNKVTEKGKDVELRCDPISGHTALYWYRQSLGQGLEFLIYFQGNSAPDKSGLPSDRFSAERTGGSVSTLTIQRTQQEDSAVYLCASSSGFAGGRTDTQYFGPGTRLTVL.